This is a list of T cell receptor beta chains from one sample in a study of blood T cell repertoires in COVID-19. This table comes from immunoSEQ multiplex PCR, and its TCRdb copy is limited to in-frame clones, with some not included. The sample contains about 140,000 clones, around 83% of which appear only once. The sequenced sample consisted of peripheral blood. The source is a human donor in a cohort sampled during active COVID-19. The CDR3 runs from the conserved cysteine through the conserved F or W. The D gene is left open where the match is weak. For some rows the clone size is stated as once, few or many, or as a class when expanded; others skip it.

>NA|TRBD1|TRBV19|TRBJ1-4
CASSWDRGYEKLFF
TGTGCCAGTAGCTGGGACAGGGGATATGAAAAACTGTTTTTT
>NA|NA|TRBV19|TRBJ1-1
CASSNQGNTEAFF
TGTGCCAGTAGTAATCAGGGCAACACTGAAGCTTTCTTT
>few|NA|TRBV19|TRBJ1-5
CASSIRREGQPQHF
TGTGCCAGTAGTATCCGGAGGGAGGGTCAGCCCCAGCATTTT
>NA|TRBD2|TRBV3-1/TRBV3-2|TRBJ2-3
CASSLAGDTQYF
TGTGCCAGCAGCCTAGCGGGAGATACGCAGTATTTT
>few|NA|TRBV11-2|TRBJ1-4
CASSINPTATNEKLFF
TGTGCCAGCAGTATAAATCCCACTGCAACTAATGAAAAACTGTTTTTT
>NA|TRBD2|TRBV3-1/TRBV3-2|TRBJ2-5
CASSRASGQETQYF
TGTGCCAGCAGCCGAGCTAGCGGACAAGAGACCCAGTACTTC
>NA|NA|TRBV5-6|TRBJ1-1
CASSVPRANTEAFF
TGTGCCAGCAGCGTCCCCAGGGCAAACACTGAAGCTTTCTTT
>few|TRBD2|TRBV27|TRBJ2-7
CASRLGTSGRGAYEQYF
TGTGCCAGCAGATTGGGGACTAGCGGGAGAGGGGCCTACGAGCAGTACTTC
>NA|NA|TRBV12-3/TRBV12-4|TRBJ2-7
CASSLYSTYEQYF
TGTGCCAGCAGTTTATACAGCACCTACGAGCAGTACTTC
>NA|TRBD2|TRBV5-6|TRBJ2-3
CASSPAGDGITDTQYF
TGTGCCAGCAGCCCCGCGGGGGACGGAATTACAGATACGCAGTATTTT
>NA|NA|TRBV15|TRBJ2-5
CATSRVARAETQYF
TGTGCCACCAGCAGGGTAGCGCGAGCAGAGACCCAGTACTTC
>few|NA|TRBV21-1|TRBJ2-1
CASSPHGPGMVNEQFF
TGTGCCAGCAGCCCCCACGGGCCAGGGATGGTGAATGAGCAGTTCTTC
>NA|NA|TRBV4-2|TRBJ1-1
CASSQVTANTEAFF
TGTGCCAGCAGCCAAGTGACAGCGAACACTGAAGCTTTCTTT
>NA|NA|TRBV4-3|TRBJ1-2
CASSQESGWGYTF
TGCGCCAGCAGCCAAGAGTCCGGTTGGGGCTACACCTTC
>NA|NA|TRBV5-8|TRBJ1-2
CASSFWAANYGYTF
TGTGCCAGCAGCTTCTGGGCAGCTAACTATGGCTACACCTTC
>NA|TRBD1|TRBV28|TRBJ1-3
CASSWGQGGGNTIYF
TGTGCCAGCAGTTGGGGACAGGGCGGTGGAAACACCATATATTTT
>NA|TRBD2|TRBV6-6|TRBJ2-1
CASSHGLDPQFF
TGTGCCAGCAGCCATGGACTAGACCCCCAGTTCTTC
>NA|TRBD1|TRBV18|TRBJ2-5
CASSQDRGLLETQYF
TGTGCCAGCTCTCAGGACAGGGGTCTTTTGGAGACCCAGTACTTC
>NA|TRBD2|TRBV18|TRBJ2-5
CASSLGPASGQETQYF
TGTGCCAGCTCATTGGGGCCGGCTAGCGGACAAGAGACCCAGTACTTC
>NA|NA|TRBV6-5|TRBJ2-3
CASSYRVESAGDTQYF
TGTGCCAGCAGTTACCGAGTGGAGTCGGCGGGAGATACGCAGTATTTT
>NA|NA|TRBV18|TRBJ2-1
CASSPSGVDEQFF
TGTGCCAGCTCACCGTCAGGGGTGGATGAGCAGTTCTTC
>NA|TRBD1|TRBV18|TRBJ1-1
CASSPSGQGGEAFF
TGTGCCAGCTCACCGAGTGGACAGGGGGGAGAAGCTTTCTTT
>NA|TRBD2|TRBV10-3|TRBJ2-1
CAIRGLVGNEQFF
TGTGCCATCAGGGGACTAGTGGGCAATGAGCAGTTCTTC
>NA|TRBD1|TRBV12-5|TRBJ2-2
CASGTPRTGPNTGELFF
TGTGCTAGTGGTACCCCACGGACAGGGCCGAACACCGGGGAGCTGTTTTTT
>NA|NA|TRBV30|TRBJ1-4
CAWGPGGANEKLFF
TGTGCCTGGGGACCCGGAGGAGCTAATGAAAAACTGTTTTTT